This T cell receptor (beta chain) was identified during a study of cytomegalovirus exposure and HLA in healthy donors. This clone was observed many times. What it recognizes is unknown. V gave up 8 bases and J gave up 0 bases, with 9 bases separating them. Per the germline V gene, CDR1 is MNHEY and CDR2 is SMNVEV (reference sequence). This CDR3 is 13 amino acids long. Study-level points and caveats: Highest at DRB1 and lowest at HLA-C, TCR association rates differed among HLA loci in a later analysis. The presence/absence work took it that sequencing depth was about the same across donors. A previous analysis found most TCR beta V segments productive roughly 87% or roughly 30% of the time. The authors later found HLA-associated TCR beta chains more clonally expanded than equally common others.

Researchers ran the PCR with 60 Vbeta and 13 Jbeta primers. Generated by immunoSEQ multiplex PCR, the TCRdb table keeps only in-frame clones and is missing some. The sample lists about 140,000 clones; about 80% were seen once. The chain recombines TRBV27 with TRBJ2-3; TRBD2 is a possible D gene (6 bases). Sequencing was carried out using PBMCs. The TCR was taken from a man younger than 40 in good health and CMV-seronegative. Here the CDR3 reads CASSRGSTDTQYF. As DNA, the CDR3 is TGTGCCAGCTCCCGGGGGAGCACAGATACGCAGTATTTT.